What follows are 22 T cell receptor beta chains derived from one specimen sequenced in a study of blood T cell repertoires in COVID-19. TCRdb keeps only in-frame clones here, not all; method: immunoSEQ multiplex PCR. The sample consists of some 130,000 clones, roughly nine tenths of them appearing once. Source material: peripheral blood. These receptor sequences come from a man aged 45 to 65 with active COVID-19.

The chain joins TRBV14 to TRBJ2-1; possible D gene TRBD1, 6 bases. The CDR3 has 14 residues. V was clipped by 3 bases and J by 5 bases, with 11 bases between them. CDR1 is SGHDN, CDR2 FVKESK, per germline. The CDR3 DNA is TGTGCCAGCAGCCAGTTAGGGACAAACAATGAGCAGTTCTTC. This sequence encodes CASSQLGTNNEQFF.

CDR3 coding DNA: TGTGCCAGCAGCCCCGTTAGCGGGGGGGCCGGGGCAGATACGCAGTATTTT. Protein: CASSPVSGGAGADTQYF. The chain recombines TRBV13 with TRBJ2-3, with 11 bases matching TRBD2. After removal of 5 bases from V and 4 bases from J, the junction contained 11 bases not matched to a gene. Germline assignment: CDR1 PRHDT and CDR2 FYEKMQ (reference sequence). The CDR3 loop spans 17 amino acids.

The V gene is TRBV19, the J gene TRBJ2-2, with TRBD1 matching 9 bases. The CDR3 runs to 15 residues. V lost 6 bases to trimming and J lost 4 bases; unmatched junction nucleotides: 6. In germline, CDR1 is LNHDA, CDR2 SQIVND (reference sequence). As DNA, the CDR3 is TGTGCCAGTAGGACGGGACAGGGAGGCACCGGGGAGCTGTTTTTT. It specifies CASRTGQGGTGELFF.

The chain joins TRBV5-1 to TRBJ2-7; D is perhaps TRBD2 (5 bases). Trimming cost V 0 bases and J 4 bases, with 8 bases left between them. The CDR3 sequence is 13 residues long. The germline gives CDR1 SGHRS, CDR2 YFSETQ. CDR3 bases: TGCGCCAGCAGCTTGGACCCGGGATACGAGCAGTACTTC. It yields the protein CASSLDPGYEQYF. Combining the CDR3 with reference TRBV5-1 and TRBJ2-7 gives the whole variable domain KAGVTQTPRYLIKTRGQQVTLSCSPISGHRSVSWYQQTPGQGLQFLFEYFSETQRNKGNFPGRFSGRQFSNSRSEMNVSTLELGDSALYLCASSLDPGYEQYFGPGTRLTVT.

The V gene is TRBV19, the J gene TRBJ1-5; unclear D gene. There are 13 residues in the CDR3. V lost 4 bases and J lost 5, with 9 bases in between. Looked up from germline, CDR1 is LNHDA and CDR2 is SQIVND (reference sequence). The CDR3 DNA reads as TGTGCCAGTAGTACAGGCAGTTATCAGCCCCAGCATTTT. It is translated as CASSTGSYQPQHF.

This chain uses TRBV5-4 with TRBJ1-1; D is unclear. With 4 bases removed from V and 5 bases from J, the gap between germline ends came to 12 bases. CDR3 length: 13 residues. Germline-derived CDR1 and CDR2 are SGHNT and YYREEE (reference sequence). The CDR3 region is CASSRVAGTEAFF. The DNA of the CDR3 is TGTGCCAGCAGCCGCGTGGCGGGAACTGAAGCTTTCTTT.

This clone was observed a handful of times. The CDR3 nucleotides read TGTGCCAGCAGCTTAACAGGGAACAATCAGCCCCAGCATTTT. It translates to CASSLTGNNQPQHF. The genes are TRBV7-9 and TRBJ1-5; D possibly corresponds to TRBD1 (6 bases). Per the germline V gene, CDR1 is SEHNR and CDR2 is FQNEAQ (reference sequence). The CDR3 length is 14 residues. V lost 2 bases and J 3 bases, leaving 8 bases between the germline ends.

The chain has TRBV19 and TRBJ2-2; 8 bases are shared with TRBD1. The CDR3 totals 17 residues. V trimming: 5 bases; J trimming: 3 bases; junction bases outside the gene matches: 11. Germline V CDR1 and CDR2: LNHDA, SQIVND (reference sequence). The CDR3 spells CASSVLTGGPYTGELFF. CDR3 nucleotides: TGTGCCAGTAGTGTCCTAACAGGGGGTCCATACACCGGGGAGCTGTTTTTT.

This chain connects TRBV18 to TRBJ1-2, with TRBD1 matching 7 bases. V trimming: 3 bases; J trimming: 2 bases; junction bases outside the gene matches: 3. Germline V gene data show CDR1 as KGHSH and CDR2 as LQKENI. The CDR3 totals 14 residues. The CDR3 DNA reads TGTGCCAGCTCACCGGACAGGCTCAACTATGGCTACACCTTC. It is translated as CASSPDRLNYGYTF.

This sequence joins TRBV9 and TRBJ1-1; D might be TRBD1 (5 bases). Germline V gene data show CDR1 as SGDLS and CDR2 as YYNGEE. This CDR3 region has 14 residues. V was pared by 0 bases and J by 0 bases, with 6 bases between. The CDR3, as DNA: TGTGCCAGCAGCGTAGGACAGATGAACACTGAAGCTTTCTTT. Translating it yields CASSVGQMNTEAFF.

Details on this clone: This sample also contains other DNA sequences that code for the same CDR3. This chain joins TRBV6-5 and TRBJ2-3; 7 bases match TRBD2. The CDR3 is 15 amino acids. Germline lookup yields CDR1 MNHEY and CDR2 SVGAGI. J gave up 1 base and V 0 bases, and 1 base lay outside the gene matches. The CDR3, as DNA: TGTGCCAGCAGTTACTCGGGGGGGGGCACAGATACGCAGTATTTT. This gives the protein CASSYSGGGTDTQYF.

CDR3 sequence reads: CASSEGRTGLEQYV. CDR3 nucleotides: TGTGCCAGCAGTGAAGGAAGGACAGGGCTCGAGCAGTACGTC. The genes are TRBV6-1 and TRBJ2-7, with TRBD1 matching 8 bases. The germline gives CDR1 MNHNS, CDR2 SASEGT. V shed 1 base and J 6 bases; nucleotides not matched to a gene: 5. The CDR3 runs to 14 residues.

This chain joins TRBV15 and TRBJ1-3, with D tentatively TRBD1 (6 bases). Looked up from germline, CDR1 is LNHNV and CDR2 is YYDKDF (reference sequence). Trimming removed 0 bases from V and 0 bases from J, with 12 bases in between. This CDR3 comprises 17 residues. The CDR3 bases are TGTGCCACCAGCAGAGATCGGGGGGCCACCTCTGGAAACACCATATATTTT. Translated: CATSRDRGATSGNTIYF.

The chain carries TRBV24-1 and TRBJ2-5; 9 nucleotides agree with TRBD1. The V and J ends lost 3 bases and 5 bases, in that order; junction bases with no gene match: 9. Germline V CDR1 and CDR2: KGHDR, SFDVKD. This CDR3 region has 16 residues. This chain's CDR3 is CATSDPRTGAGETQYF. The CDR3 region has the DNA TGTGCCACCAGTGATCCTCGGACAGGGGCAGGGGAGACCCAGTACTTC.

This clone was counted a single time. J is TRBJ1-3 and V is TRBV19; 9 bases line up with TRBD1. The CDR3 has 16 residues. V trimming: 9 bases; J trimming: 1 base; junction bases outside the gene matches: 10. Germline V gene sequence: CDR1 LNHDA, CDR2 SQIVND (reference sequence). The CDR3 DNA reads as TGTGCCAGACCGGGACAGGGCCGAGATTCTGGAAACACCATATATTTT. As protein: CARPGQGRDSGNTIYF.

The rearrangement links TRBV28 to TRBJ2-3; 9 positions match TRBD2. This CDR3 is 15 amino acids long. Germline loops: CDR1 MDHEN, CDR2 SYDVKM. V dropped 3 bases and J dropped 0; count of bases not matched to a gene: 1. CDR3 coding DNA: TGTGCCAGCAGTTTTCTAGCGGGAAGCACAGATACGCAGTATTTT. This sequence encodes CASSFLAGSTDTQYF.

The chain carries TRBV15 and TRBJ1-6, with 7 bases fitting TRBD1. This CDR3 region has 18 residues. Germline lookup yields CDR1 LNHNV and CDR2 YYDKDF (reference sequence). J was trimmed by 1 base and V by 0 bases; bases with no gene match: 6. The CDR3 loop reads CATSRDKGGDSYNSPLHF. CDR3 sequence (DNA): TGTGCCACCAGCAGAGATAAAGGGGGCGATTCCTATAATTCACCCCTCCACTTT.

This chain uses TRBV19 with TRBJ2-3, with TRBD2 identical over 11 bases. The trim removed 3 bases at V and 10 bases at J, leaving 15 bases unmatched. The CDR3 covers 17 residues. Germline V gene sequence: CDR1 LNHDA, CDR2 SQIVND (reference sequence). The CDR3 loop reads CASSMGTSGGVQGAQYF. CDR3 nucleotides: TGTGCCAGTAGTATGGGCACTAGCGGGGGCGTACAGGGCGCGCAGTATTTT.

The rearrangement uses TRBV5-8 and TRBJ1-5; D gene ambiguous. Germline V gene sequence: CDR1 SGHTS, CDR2 YDEGEE. Deletions cut 6 bases from V and 6 bases from J, with 13 bases between. The CDR3 loop spans 13 amino acids. DNA of the CDR3: TGTGCCAGCACCCAAACTGGGCCTCAGCCCCAGCATTTT. Its protein product is CASTQTGPQPQHF.

Only a few counts were recorded for this clone. This chain joins TRBV6-5 and TRBJ2-4, with 7 bases aligning to TRBD1. CDR3 size: 15 residues. Germline lookup yields CDR1 MNHEY and CDR2 SVGAGI. V trimming: 8 bases; J trimming: 7 bases; junction bases outside the gene matches: 14. CDR3 sequence: CASGSSRDSENIQYF. CDR3 nucleotides: TGTGCCAGCGGATCCAGTCGGGACAGCGAGAACATTCAGTACTTC.

The chain has TRBV14 and TRBJ1-2; 7 positions match TRBD1. Looked up from germline, CDR1 is SGHDN and CDR2 is FVKESK. The junction had 6 bases not matched to a gene; V was cut back by 3 bases and J by 2 bases. The CDR3 sequence is 15 residues long. This CDR3 is CASSQLLDRNYGYTF. As DNA, the CDR3 is TGTGCCAGCAGCCAGCTCCTGGACAGGAACTATGGCTACACCTTC.

The genes are TRBV18 and TRBJ2-3, with 8 bases fitting TRBD1. V dropped 5 bases and J dropped 3; count of bases not matched to a gene: 4. The germline CDR1 and CDR2 sequences are KGHSH and LQKENI. This CDR3 spans 14 amino acids. The CDR3 reads CASSTRTGTDTQYF. As DNA, the CDR3 is TGTGCCAGCTCAACGCGGACAGGGACAGATACGCAGTATTTT. Supplemented by reference TRBV18 and TRBJ2-3, the full variable domain reads NAGVMQNPRHLVRRRGQEARLRCSPMKGHSHVYWYRQLPEEGLKFMVYLQKENIIDESGMPKERFSAEFPKEGPSILRIQQVVRGDSAAYFCASSTRTGTDTQYFGPGTRLTVL.